The 9 T cell receptor beta chains below were found in one sample sequenced in a study of shared clonotypes between healthy human individuals. Method: immunoSEQ multiplex PCR; TCRdb's copy keeps in-frame clones and lacks some. Of about 340,000 clones listed, more than 60% are singletons. Source material: memory CD4+ T cells sorted from blood. Subset indicated: CD45RA-negative fraction. These receptors were taken from a young man in good health.

This clone was counted between two and nine times. This chain uses TRBV7-2 with TRBJ2-3, with 8 positions matching TRBD2. In germline, CDR1 is SGHTA, CDR2 FQGNSA. The CDR3 covers 15 residues. V shed 8 bases, J shed 2 bases, and the junction held 9 bases outside the gene matches. The CDR3 protein is CASAEVAGPTDTQYF. The CDR3 region has the DNA TGTGCCAGCGCGGAGGTAGCGGGACCCACAGATACGCAGTATTTT.

The rearrangement joins TRBV20-1 to TRBJ2-7; D gene ambiguous. The CDR3 loop spans 10 amino acids. The ends were cut back, 4 bases at V and 6 bases at J, with 7 bases in the middle. CDR1 is DFQATT, CDR2 SNEGSKA, per germline (reference sequence). The CDR3 sequence: CSATSTEQYF. The DNA of the CDR3 is TGCAGTGCTACCTCAACCGAGCAGTACTTC.

The chain is built from TRBV11-2 and TRBJ2-7; possibly TRBD1 or TRBD2 for D (6 bases each). The germline gives CDR1 SGHAT, CDR2 FQNNGV. This CDR3 has 16 amino acids. Trimming left V 0 bases short and J 4 bases short, with 16 bases between. Here the CDR3 reads CASSLDPGGANYEQYF. In nucleotides, the CDR3 is TGTGCCAGCAGCTTAGATCCCGGGGGCGCGAATTACGAGCAGTACTTC.

The sample holds one count of this clone. The chain carries TRBV5-6 and TRBJ2-1; possibly TRBD1 or TRBD2 for D (5 bases each). Germline V gene data show CDR1 as SGHDT and CDR2 as YYEEEE. V gave up 0 bases and J gave up 4 bases, with 17 bases separating them. The CDR3 has 17 residues. This CDR3 reads CASSLANGGVGYNEQFF. The CDR3 DNA reads TGTGCCAGCAGCTTGGCCAATGGGGGTGTCGGATACAATGAGCAGTTCTTC.

V gene TRBV7-2 combines with J gene TRBJ2-3, with 10 bases aligning to TRBD2. The CDR3 covers 16 residues. V lost 0 bases and J lost 5; bases outside the gene matches: 5. In germline, CDR1 is SGHTA, CDR2 FQGNSA. CDR3 nucleotide sequence: TGTGCCAGCAGCTTAGCCGCTAGCGGGAGACTAGATACGCAGTATTTT. This sequence encodes CASSLAASGRLDTQYF.

This clone was seen once. The likely explanation is a read error, given a far larger clone one base away. This chain connects TRBV20-1 to TRBJ2-1; D uncertain. The CDR3 loop spans 11 amino acids. The V gene's germline CDR1 is DFQATT and CDR2 SNEGSKA (reference sequence). The V end lost 1 base, the J end lost 5 bases, and 3 bases lay between the germline ends. In DNA form, the CDR3 reads TGCAGTGCTAGAGGGAACAATGAGCAGTTCTTC. Its translation is CSARGNNEQFF.

The chain has TRBV6-5 and TRBJ1-5, with D uncertain. Germline-derived CDR1 and CDR2 are MNHEY and SVGAGI. The CDR3 is 15 residues long. V shed 8 bases and J shed 0 bases, with 14 bases lying between them. CDR3 DNA: TGTGCCAGCGGAAAGGGCGGTCATAGCAATCAGCCCCAGCATTTT. Protein product: CASGKGGHSNQPQHF.

The chain couples TRBV11-2 to TRBJ2-7, with a weak D call TRBD1 (6 bases). With 6 bases removed from V and 3 bases from J, the gap between germline ends came to 21 bases. The germline CDR1 and CDR2 sequences are SGHAT and FQNNGV. The CDR3 totals 16 residues. The CDR3, as DNA: TGTGCCAGCAGTCAGACAGGCGCACACAGTTTCTACGAGCAGTACTTC. Its protein product is CASSQTGAHSFYEQYF.

This clone occurred a few times. The rearrangement uses TRBV18 and TRBJ2-3; D might be TRBD2 (6 bases). In germline, CDR1 is KGHSH, CDR2 LQKENI. The CDR3 runs to 22 residues. V lost 2 bases to trimming and J lost 2 bases, with 32 bases between them. The CDR3 spells CASSPSLNLLSSTAGNTDTQYF. CDR3 sequence (DNA): TGTGCCAGCTCACCATCCCTCAATTTACTAAGCTCGACGGCGGGGAACACAGATACGCAGTATTTT.